The source of this T cell receptor (beta chain) is a study of blood T cell repertoires in COVID-19. The data were produced by immunoSEQ multiplex PCR, yet TCRdb's version contains in-frame clones alone and is incomplete. The table has 60,000 to 90,000 clones, approximately 90% seen once. Germline V gene lookup returns CDR1 SQVTM and CDR2 ANQGSEA. The CDR3 length is 14 residues. V lost 4 bases and J 1 base, leaving 12 bases between the germline ends. This clone occurred a few times. This receptor was obtained from a woman older than 75 with acute or convalescent COVID-19. This chain connects TRBV29-1 to TRBJ2-3, with D possibly TRBD1 on 5 matching bases. Sequenced: peripheral blood. The CDR3 region is CSVGGGARTDTQYF. The CDR3 coding sequence is TGCAGCGTTGGGGGTGGGGCGCGCACAGATACGCAGTATTTT.